This T cell receptor (beta chain) was captured in a study of blood T cell repertoires in COVID-19. Individuals drawn from under 30 US areas were about 18 to 90 years old. Here immunoSEQ multiplex PCR was the method, and the copy in TCRdb shows in-frame clones only, minus some. Altogether some 230,000 clones are present, about four fifths being singletons, with the ten largest covering 1.3%. The CDR3 consists of 15 residues. With 1 base removed from V and 1 base from J, the gap between germline ends came to 13 bases. Per germline, CDR1 GTSNPN and CDR2 SVGIG (reference sequence). The chain combines TRBV30 with TRBJ1-2, with no clear D. The sequenced sample consisted of PBMCs or T cells enriched from blood (not recorded which). The sequence was collected from a woman in her 40s with acute COVID-19. The CDR3 DNA reads TGTGCCTGGAGTGCCACTTTGCTCCTTAACTATGGCTACACCTTC. Amino acid sequence: CAWSATLLLNYGYTF.